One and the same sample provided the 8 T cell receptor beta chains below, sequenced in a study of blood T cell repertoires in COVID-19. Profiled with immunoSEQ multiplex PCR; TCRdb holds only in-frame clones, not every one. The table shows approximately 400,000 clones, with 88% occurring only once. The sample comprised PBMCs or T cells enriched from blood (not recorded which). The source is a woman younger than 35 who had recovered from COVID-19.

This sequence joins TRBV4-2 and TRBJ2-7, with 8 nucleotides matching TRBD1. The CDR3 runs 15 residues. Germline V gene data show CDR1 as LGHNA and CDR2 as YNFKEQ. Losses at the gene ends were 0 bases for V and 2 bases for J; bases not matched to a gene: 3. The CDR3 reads CASSQEYRGTYEQYF. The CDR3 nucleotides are TGTGCCAGCAGCCAAGAGTACAGGGGGACCTACGAGCAGTACTTC.

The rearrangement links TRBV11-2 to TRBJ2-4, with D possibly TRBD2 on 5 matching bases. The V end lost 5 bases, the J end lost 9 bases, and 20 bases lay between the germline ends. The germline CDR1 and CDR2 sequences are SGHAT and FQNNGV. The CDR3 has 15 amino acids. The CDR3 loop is CASSVKTGLAPIQYF. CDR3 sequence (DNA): TGTGCCAGCAGCGTTAAAACCGGCCTAGCACCCATTCAGTACTTC.

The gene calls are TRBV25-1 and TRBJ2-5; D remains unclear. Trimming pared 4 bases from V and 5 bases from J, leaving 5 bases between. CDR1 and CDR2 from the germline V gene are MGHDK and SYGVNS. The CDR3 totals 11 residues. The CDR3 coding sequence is TGTGCCAGCAGTGTCGGTGAGACCCAGTACTTC. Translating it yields CASSVGETQYF.

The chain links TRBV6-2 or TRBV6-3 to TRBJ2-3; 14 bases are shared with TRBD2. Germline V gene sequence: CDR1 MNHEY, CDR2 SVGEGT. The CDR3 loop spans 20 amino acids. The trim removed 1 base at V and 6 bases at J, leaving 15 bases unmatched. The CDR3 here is CASSYWVSGLAGGLADTQYF. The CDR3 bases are TGTGCCAGCAGTTACTGGGTCAGCGGACTAGCGGGGGGCCTAGCGGATACGCAGTATTTT.

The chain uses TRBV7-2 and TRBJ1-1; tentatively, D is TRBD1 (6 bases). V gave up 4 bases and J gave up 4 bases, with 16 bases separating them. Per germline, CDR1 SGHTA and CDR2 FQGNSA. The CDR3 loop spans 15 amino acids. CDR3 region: CASSSRRTVGTEAFF. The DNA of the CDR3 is TGTGCCAGCAGCTCACGCCGGACAGTTGGCACTGAAGCTTTCTTT.

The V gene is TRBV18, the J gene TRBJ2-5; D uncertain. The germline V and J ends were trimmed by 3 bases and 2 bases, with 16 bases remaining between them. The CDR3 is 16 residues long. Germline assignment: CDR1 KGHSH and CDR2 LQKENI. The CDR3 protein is CASSPRQDRPQETQYF. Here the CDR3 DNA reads TGTGCCAGCTCACCGCGACAAGATCGGCCGCAAGAGACCCAGTACTTC.

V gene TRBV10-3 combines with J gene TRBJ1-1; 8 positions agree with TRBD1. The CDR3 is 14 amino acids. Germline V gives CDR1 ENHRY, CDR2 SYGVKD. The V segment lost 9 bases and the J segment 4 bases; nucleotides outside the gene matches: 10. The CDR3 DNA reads TGTGCCATAACGGACAGGGATCGACGCACTGAAGCTTTCTTT. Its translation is CAITDRDRRTEAFF.

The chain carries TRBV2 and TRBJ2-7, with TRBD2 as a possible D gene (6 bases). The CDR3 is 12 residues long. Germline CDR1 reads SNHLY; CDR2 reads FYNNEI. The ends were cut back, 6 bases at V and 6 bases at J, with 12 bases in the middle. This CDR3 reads CASSSGTPEQYF. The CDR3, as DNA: TGTGCCAGCAGCTCAGGGACTCCCGAGCAGTACTTC.